This T cell receptor (beta chain) is drawn from a study of blood T cell repertoires in COVID-19. Across the whole study: Sites across the United States, Italy and Spain contributed samples from acute and convalescent COVID-19. Nucleic acid was either cDNA or gDNA, and it came from T cells, B-cell-depleted T cells, or PBMCs.

The CDR3 runs to 14 residues. CDR1 and CDR2 (germline): SGDLS, YYNGEE. V lost 3 bases, J lost 2 bases, and 10 bases lay in between. Original handling: Amplification with reference gene primers provided the estimates of nucleated cell counts. The assay was immunoSEQ multiplex PCR, and TCRdb's table has in-frame clones only and misses some. The D gene and trimming were derived from the DNA, and the V and J assignments and clone size from that table. The sample consists of about 130,000 clones, approximately 89% of them appearing once. The sequenced sample was peripheral blood. This sequence joins TRBV9 and TRBJ2-3; tentatively, D is TRBD2 (6 bases). The origin of this receptor is a human donor in a cohort sampled during active COVID-19. This CDR3 is CASSGSGSTDTQYF. The DNA of the CDR3 is TGTGCCAGCAGCGGTAGCGGCTCCACAGATACGCAGTATTTT. Variable domain in full (rest from reference TRBV9 and TRBJ2-3): DSGVTQTPKHLITATGQRVTLRCSPRSGDLSVYWYQQSLDQGLQFLIQYYNGEERAKGNILERFSAQQFPDLHSELNLSSLELGDSALYFCASSGSGSTDTQYFGPGTRLTVL.